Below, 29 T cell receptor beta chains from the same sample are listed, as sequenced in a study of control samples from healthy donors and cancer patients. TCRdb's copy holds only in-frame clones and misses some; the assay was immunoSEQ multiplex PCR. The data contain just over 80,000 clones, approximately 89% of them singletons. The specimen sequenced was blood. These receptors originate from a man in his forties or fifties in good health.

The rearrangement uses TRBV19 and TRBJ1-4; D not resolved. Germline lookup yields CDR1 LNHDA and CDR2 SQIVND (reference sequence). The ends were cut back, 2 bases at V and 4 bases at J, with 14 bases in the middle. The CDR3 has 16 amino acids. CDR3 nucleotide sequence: TGTGCCAGTAGTATACGGGGTCGGGAAGATAATGAAAAACTGTTTTTT. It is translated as CASSIRGREDNEKLFF. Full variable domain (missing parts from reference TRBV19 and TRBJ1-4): DGGITQSPKYLFRKEGQNVTLSCEQNLNHDAMYWYRQDPGQGLRLIYYSQIVNDFQKGDIAEGYSVSREKKESFPLTVTSAQKNPTAFYLCASSIRGREDNEKLFFGSGTQLSVL.

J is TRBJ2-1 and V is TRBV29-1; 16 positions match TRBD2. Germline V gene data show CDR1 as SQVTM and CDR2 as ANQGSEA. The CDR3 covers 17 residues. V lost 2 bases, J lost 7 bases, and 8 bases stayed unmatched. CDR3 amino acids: CSVERSGTSGGANEQFF. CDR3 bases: TGCAGCGTTGAACGATCCGGGACTAGCGGGGGGGCGAATGAGCAGTTCTTC.

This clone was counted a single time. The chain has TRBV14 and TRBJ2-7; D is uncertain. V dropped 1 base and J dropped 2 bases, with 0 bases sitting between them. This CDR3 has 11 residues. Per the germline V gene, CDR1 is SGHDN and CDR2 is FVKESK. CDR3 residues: CASSQAYEQYF. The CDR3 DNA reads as TGTGCCAGCAGCCAAGCCTACGAGCAGTACTTC.

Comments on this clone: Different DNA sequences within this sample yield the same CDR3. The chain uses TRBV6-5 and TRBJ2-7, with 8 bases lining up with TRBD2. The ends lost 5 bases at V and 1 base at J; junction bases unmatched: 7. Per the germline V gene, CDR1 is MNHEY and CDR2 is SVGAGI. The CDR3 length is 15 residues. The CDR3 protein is CASSPWAGGSYEQYF. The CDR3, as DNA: TGTGCCAGCAGTCCCTGGGCGGGGGGTTCCTACGAGCAGTACTTC.

The CDR3 nucleotides read TGTGCCAGTAGTAATCAGTATAATGAAAAACTGTTTTTT. Amino acids: CASSNQYNEKLFF. V and J are TRBV19 and TRBJ1-4; D remains ambiguous. The germline CDR1 and CDR2 sequences are LNHDA and SQIVND (reference sequence). The CDR3 covers 13 residues. Between the trimmed V and J ends, which lost 4 bases and 4 bases, there was a span of 7 bases.

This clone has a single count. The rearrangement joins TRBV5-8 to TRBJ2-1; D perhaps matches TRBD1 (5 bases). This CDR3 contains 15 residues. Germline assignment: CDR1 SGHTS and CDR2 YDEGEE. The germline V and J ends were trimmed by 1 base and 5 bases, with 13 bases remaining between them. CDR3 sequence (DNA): TGTGCCAGCAGCTTGACAGGCCAGTTGAACAATGAGCAGTTCTTC. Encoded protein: CASSLTGQLNNEQFF.

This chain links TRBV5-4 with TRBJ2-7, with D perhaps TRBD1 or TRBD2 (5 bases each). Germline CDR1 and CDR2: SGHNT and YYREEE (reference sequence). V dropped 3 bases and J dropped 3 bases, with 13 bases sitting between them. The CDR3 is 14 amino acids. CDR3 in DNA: TGTGCCAGCAGCTCCCACGGGACCAGCTACGAGCAGTACTTC. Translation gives CASSSHGTSYEQYF.

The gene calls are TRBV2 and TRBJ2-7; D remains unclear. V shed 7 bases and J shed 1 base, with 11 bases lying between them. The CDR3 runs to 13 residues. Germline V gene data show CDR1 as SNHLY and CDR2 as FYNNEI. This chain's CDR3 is CASKTRESYEQYF. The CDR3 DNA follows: TGTGCCAGCAAGACAAGGGAATCCTACGAGCAGTACTTC.

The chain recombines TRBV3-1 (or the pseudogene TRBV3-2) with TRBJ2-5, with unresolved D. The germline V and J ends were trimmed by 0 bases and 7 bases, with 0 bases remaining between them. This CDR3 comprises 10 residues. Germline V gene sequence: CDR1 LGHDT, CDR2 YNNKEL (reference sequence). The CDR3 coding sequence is TGTGCCAGCAGCCAAGAGACCCAGTACTTC. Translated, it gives CASSQETQYF.

CDR3 loop: CASSVGYQGSDTQYF. The CDR3 region has the DNA TGTGCCAGCAGCGTAGGGTACCAGGGCTCAGATACGCAGTATTTT. J is TRBJ2-3 and V is TRBV9, with D perhaps matching TRBD1 (5 bases). V was shortened by 0 bases and J by 4 bases, with 12 bases between the two germline ends. CDR3 size: 15 residues. CDR1 is SGDLS, CDR2 YYNGEE, per germline.

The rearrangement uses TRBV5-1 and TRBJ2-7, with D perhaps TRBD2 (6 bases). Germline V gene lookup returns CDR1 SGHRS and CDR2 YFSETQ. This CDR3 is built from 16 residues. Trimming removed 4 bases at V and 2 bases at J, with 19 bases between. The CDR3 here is CASSPGRQGLTYEQYF. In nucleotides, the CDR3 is TGCGCCAGCAGCCCTGGGAGGCAGGGCCTTACCTACGAGCAGTACTTC.

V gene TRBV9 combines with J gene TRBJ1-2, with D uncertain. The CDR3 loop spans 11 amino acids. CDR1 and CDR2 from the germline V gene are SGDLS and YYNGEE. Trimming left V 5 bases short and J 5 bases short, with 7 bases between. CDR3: CASRTTYGYTF. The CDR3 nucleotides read TGTGCCAGCAGGACCACTTATGGCTACACCTTC.

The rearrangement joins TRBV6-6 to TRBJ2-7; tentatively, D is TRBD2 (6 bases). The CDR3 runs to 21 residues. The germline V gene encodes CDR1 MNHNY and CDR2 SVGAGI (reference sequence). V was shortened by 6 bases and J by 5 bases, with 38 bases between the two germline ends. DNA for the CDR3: TGTGCCAGCAGCCCCCCTCCCGGAGCTAGCGTAACATCTGCGGGGATGGACGAGCAGTACTTC. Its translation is CASSPPPGASVTSAGMDEQYF.

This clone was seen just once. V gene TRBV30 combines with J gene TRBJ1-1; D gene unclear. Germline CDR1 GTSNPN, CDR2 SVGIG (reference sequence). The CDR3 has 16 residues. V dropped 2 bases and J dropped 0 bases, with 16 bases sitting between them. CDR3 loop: CAWSPWQVNMNTEAFF. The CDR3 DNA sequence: TGTGCCTGGAGTCCCTGGCAGGTTAACATGAACACTGAAGCTTTCTTT.

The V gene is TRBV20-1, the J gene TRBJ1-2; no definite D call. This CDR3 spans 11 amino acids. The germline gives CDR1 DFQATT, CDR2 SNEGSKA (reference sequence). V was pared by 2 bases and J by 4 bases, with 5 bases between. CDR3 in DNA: TGCAGTGCTAGAAGGTTCTATGGCTACACCTTC. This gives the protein CSARRFYGYTF.

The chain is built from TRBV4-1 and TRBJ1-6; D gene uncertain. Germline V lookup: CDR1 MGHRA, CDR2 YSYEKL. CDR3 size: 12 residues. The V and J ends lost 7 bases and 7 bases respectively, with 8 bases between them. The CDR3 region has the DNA TGCGCCAGCAAGATGGCAAATTCACCCCTCCACTTT. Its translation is CASKMANSPLHF.

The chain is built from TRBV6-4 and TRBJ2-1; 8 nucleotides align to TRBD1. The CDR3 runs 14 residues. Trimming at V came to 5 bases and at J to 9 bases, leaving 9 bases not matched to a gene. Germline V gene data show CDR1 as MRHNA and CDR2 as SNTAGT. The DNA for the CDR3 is TGTGCCAGCAGTCCACGGACAGGGATTACTGAGCAGTTCTTC. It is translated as CASSPRTGITEQFF.

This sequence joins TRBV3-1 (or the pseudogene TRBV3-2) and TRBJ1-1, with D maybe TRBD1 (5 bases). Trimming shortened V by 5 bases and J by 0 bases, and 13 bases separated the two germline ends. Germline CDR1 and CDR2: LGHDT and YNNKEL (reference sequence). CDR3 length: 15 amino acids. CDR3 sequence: CASSYRQLMNTEAFF. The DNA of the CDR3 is TGTGCCAGCAGCTACCGACAGCTCATGAACACTGAAGCTTTCTTT.

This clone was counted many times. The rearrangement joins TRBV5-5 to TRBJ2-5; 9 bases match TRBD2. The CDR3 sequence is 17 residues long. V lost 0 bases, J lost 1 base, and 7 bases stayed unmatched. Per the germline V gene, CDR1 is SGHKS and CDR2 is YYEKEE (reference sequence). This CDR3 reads CASSLVVAGGIQETQYF. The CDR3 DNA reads TGTGCCAGCAGCTTGGTAGTGGCGGGGGGGATCCAAGAGACCCAGTACTTC.

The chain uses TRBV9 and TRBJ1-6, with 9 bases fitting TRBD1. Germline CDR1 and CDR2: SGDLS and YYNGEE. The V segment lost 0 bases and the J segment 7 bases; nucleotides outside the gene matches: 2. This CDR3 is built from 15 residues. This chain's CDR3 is CASSVVGQGNSPLHF. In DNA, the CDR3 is TGTGCCAGCAGCGTAGTCGGACAGGGGAATTCACCCCTCCACTTT.

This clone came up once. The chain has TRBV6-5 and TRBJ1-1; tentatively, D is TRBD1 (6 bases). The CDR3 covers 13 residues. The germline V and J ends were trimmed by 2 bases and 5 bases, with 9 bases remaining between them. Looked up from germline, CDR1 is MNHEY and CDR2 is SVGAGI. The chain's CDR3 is CASSYERGTEAFF. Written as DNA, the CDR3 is TGTGCCAGCAGTTACGAAAGGGGGACTGAAGCTTTCTTT.

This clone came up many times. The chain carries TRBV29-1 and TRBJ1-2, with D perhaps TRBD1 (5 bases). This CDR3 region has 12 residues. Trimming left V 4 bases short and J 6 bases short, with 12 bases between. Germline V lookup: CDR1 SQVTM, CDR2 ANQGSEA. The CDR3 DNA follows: TGCAGCGTTGCTCTGGACACGAATGGCTACACCTTC. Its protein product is CSVALDTNGYTF.

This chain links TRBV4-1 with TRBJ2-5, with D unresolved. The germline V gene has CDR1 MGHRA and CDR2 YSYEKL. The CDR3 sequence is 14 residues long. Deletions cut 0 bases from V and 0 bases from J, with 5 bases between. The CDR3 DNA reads TGCGCCAGCAGCCAAGAAGACTACCAAGAGACCCAGTACTTC. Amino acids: CASSQEDYQETQYF.

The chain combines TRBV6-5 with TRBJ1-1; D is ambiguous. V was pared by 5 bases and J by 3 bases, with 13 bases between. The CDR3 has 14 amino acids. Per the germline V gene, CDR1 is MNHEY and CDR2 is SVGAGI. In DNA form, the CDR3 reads TGTGCCAGCAGTCTACTCGGGCGGGACACTGAAGCTTTCTTT. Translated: CASSLLGRDTEAFF.

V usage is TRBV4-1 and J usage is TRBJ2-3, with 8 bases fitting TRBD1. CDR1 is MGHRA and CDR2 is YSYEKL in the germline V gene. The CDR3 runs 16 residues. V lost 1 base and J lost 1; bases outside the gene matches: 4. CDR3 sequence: CASSQAQGAGTDTQYF. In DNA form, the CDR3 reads TGCGCCAGCAGCCAAGCTCAGGGGGCTGGCACAGATACGCAGTATTTT.

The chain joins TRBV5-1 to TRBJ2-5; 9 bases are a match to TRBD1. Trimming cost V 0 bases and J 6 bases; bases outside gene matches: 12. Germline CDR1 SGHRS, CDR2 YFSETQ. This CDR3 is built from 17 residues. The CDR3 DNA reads TGCGCCAGCAGCTTGGAAGGGGGGACAGGGTTTCCGAAGACCCAGTACTTC. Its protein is CASSLEGGTGFPKTQYF.

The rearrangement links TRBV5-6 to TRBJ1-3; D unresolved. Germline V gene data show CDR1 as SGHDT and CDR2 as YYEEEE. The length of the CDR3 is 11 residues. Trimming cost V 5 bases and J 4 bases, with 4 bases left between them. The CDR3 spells CASSTGNTIYF. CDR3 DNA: TGTGCCAGCAGTACCGGAAACACCATATATTTT.

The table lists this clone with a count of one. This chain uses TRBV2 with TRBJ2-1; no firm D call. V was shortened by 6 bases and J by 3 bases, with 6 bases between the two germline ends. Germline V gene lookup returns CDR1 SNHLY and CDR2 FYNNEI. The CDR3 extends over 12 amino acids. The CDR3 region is CASRWDYNEQFF. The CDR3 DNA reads TGTGCCAGCAGATGGGACTACAATGAGCAGTTCTTC.

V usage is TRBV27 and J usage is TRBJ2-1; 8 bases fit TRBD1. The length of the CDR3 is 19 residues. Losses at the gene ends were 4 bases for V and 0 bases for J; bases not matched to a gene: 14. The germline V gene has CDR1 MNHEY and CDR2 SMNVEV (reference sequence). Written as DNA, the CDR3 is TGTGCCAGCAGTTCTCAAATTGGGGGACAGGAGAGCTCCTACAATGAGCAGTTCTTC. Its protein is CASSSQIGGQESSYNEQFF.